Listed below are T cell receptor beta chains from one sample, sequenced in a study of OX40 agonist ivuxolimab in advanced cancers. The method was immunoSEQ multiplex PCR; TCRdb's version includes in-frame clones alone and lacks a portion of them. The sample yields tens of thousands of clones, about 87% seen once. The sample in question was CD4+ or CD8+ T cells sorted from blood, obtained in a trial of the OX40 agonist ivuxolimab. Every receptor here comes from an adult with an advanced solid tumor such as melanoma, head and neck, liver or kidney cancer. Both conserved end residues are part of each CDR3. A D gene is named only where the DNA matches it firmly. Where a row states a size, it is once, few, many or the class of an expanded clone; other rows omit it.

cdr3_nt cdr3_aa j_call d_call v_call clone_size
TGTGCCAGCAGCCCCAGGGGAGTTTCGGCAGATACGCAGTATTTT CASSPRGVSADTQYF TRBJ2-3 NA TRBV28 few
TGCGCCAGCAGCCAAGGAGGGGAGAGCTCTGGAAACACCATATATTTT CASSQGGESSGNTIYF TRBJ1-3 NA TRBV4-1 NA
TGTGCCAGCTCACCAATGGTCGTTGCCTTCAAAGAGACCCAGTACTTC CASSPMVVAFKETQYF TRBJ2-5 NA TRBV18 NA
TGTGCCAGCAGCTCCTGGGGGCAGGGCTACGAGCAGTACTTC CASSSWGQGYEQYF TRBJ2-7 NA TRBV5-8 NA
TGTGCCAGCAGTTTGTCAGGAGGGGCCGGGGAGCTGTTTTTT CASSLSGGAGELFF TRBJ2-2 NA TRBV27 NA
TGCGCCAGCAGTGTAGGACCGAGCTCCTACGAGCAGTACTTC CASSVGPSSYEQYF TRBJ2-7 NA TRBV10-2 once
TGCGCCAGCAGCTTGAGGACAGGGTCGTTCAATGAGCAGTTCTTC CASSLRTGSFNEQFF TRBJ2-1 TRBD1 TRBV5-1 NA
TGCGCCAGCAGCCAGAGTCTGGCAAATCAGCCCCAGCATTTT CASSQSLANQPQHF TRBJ1-5 NA TRBV4-1 NA
TGTGCCAGCAGCGTTGCCGGGACTGGACGCTACGAGCAGTACTTC CASSVAGTGRYEQYF TRBJ2-7 NA TRBV9 few
TGTGCCAGCAGCATGACAGCTAGCGGGAGCCCGCACGAGCAGTACTTC CASSMTASGSPHEQYF TRBJ2-7 TRBD2 TRBV13 NA
TGCGCCAGCAGTGATTCCGGGTGGGCTTTCTTT CASSDSGWAFF TRBJ1-1 NA TRBV10-2 few
TGTGCCAGCAGTGTAACCCCTTGGTACACTGAAGCTTTCTTT CASSVTPWYTEAFF TRBJ1-1 NA TRBV28 NA
TGCAGTGCTAGAGCTATGTACGAGCAGTACTTC CSARAMYEQYF TRBJ2-7 NA TRBV20-1 few